Presented here are 13 T cell receptor beta chains from one specimen sequenced in a study of long-term antiretroviral therapy in people with HIV. Samples were assayed with immunoSEQ v3.0 at survey level. The repertoire was sequenced with immunoSEQ multiplex PCR; TCRdb's copy has only in-frame clones and lacks some. The profile shows 28,000 or so clones, less than 90% of them singletons. Source: unsorted PBMCs, taken 0.4 years after starting antiretroviral therapy. Receptors originate from a man aged 18 to 30 with HIV.

The chain joins TRBV5-1 to TRBJ2-1; D is undetermined. The CDR3 extends over 13 amino acids. Between the trimmed V and J ends, which lost 0 bases and 6 bases, there was a span of 7 bases. Germline-derived CDR1 and CDR2 are SGHRS and YFSETQ. The CDR3 DNA follows: TGCGCCAGCAGCTTGGCCGGGTTCAATGAGCAGTTCTTC. Protein product: CASSLAGFNEQFF.

This chain links TRBV2 with TRBJ1-1, with 8 bases that match TRBD1. V lost 5 bases and J lost 4; bases outside the gene matches: 15. Germline V lookup: CDR1 SNHLY, CDR2 FYNNEI. CDR3 length equals 17 residues. The CDR3 coding sequence is TGTGCCAGCAGTCCCTGGACAGGGAAAGTTTCGGCCACTGAAGCTTTCTTT. Protein product: CASSPWTGKVSATEAFF.

The chain recombines TRBV23-1 with TRBJ1-2; 8 positions match TRBD1. TRBV23-1 is given ORF status, its function remaining uncertain. With 0 bases clipped from V and 0 bases from J, the junction kept 9 bases outside the gene matches. This CDR3 spans 18 amino acids. The CDR3 sequence is CASSQSGGQENTNYGYTF. Here the CDR3 DNA reads TGCGCCAGCAGTCAATCTGGGGGACAGGAGAACACTAACTATGGCTACACCTTC.

The gene calls are TRBV5-1 and TRBJ1-1; no clear D gene. In germline, CDR1 is SGHRS, CDR2 YFSETQ. Between the trimmed V and J ends, which lost 5 bases and 2 bases, there was a span of 10 bases. This CDR3 comprises 13 residues. As DNA, the CDR3 is TGCGCCAGCAGGCCCCGGGCAAACACTGAAGCTTTCTTT. Translation gives CASRPRANTEAFF. Drawing the rest from reference TRBV5-1 and TRBJ1-1, the complete variable domain is KAGVTQTPRYLIKTRGQQVTLSCSPISGHRSVSWYQQTPGQGLQFLFEYFSETQRNKGNFPGRFSGRQFSNSRSEMNVSTLELGDSALYLCASRPRANTEAFFGQGTRLTVV.

The chain combines TRBV19 with TRBJ2-3, with a tentative D call TRBD1 (6 bases). The CDR3 runs to 17 residues. Germline lookup yields CDR1 LNHDA and CDR2 SQIVND (reference sequence). V lost 1 base to trimming and J lost 1 base, with 15 bases between them. The CDR3 loop is CASSIVHQRTGTDTQYF. CDR3 nucleotides: TGTGCCAGTAGTATAGTTCACCAAAGGACAGGCACAGATACGCAGTATTTT.

The chain couples TRBV19 to TRBJ1-1; unclear D gene. Germline values: CDR1 LNHDA, CDR2 SQIVND (reference sequence). The CDR3 spans 15 residues. Trimming removed 6 bases from V and 0 bases from J, with 14 bases in between. CDR3 in amino acids: CASSPRRVLNTEAFF. CDR3 nucleotide sequence: TGTGCCAGTAGCCCCCGACGCGTCCTGAACACTGAAGCTTTCTTT.

The chain combines TRBV4-3 with TRBJ1-1; the match to TRBD1 covers 7 bases. The germline CDR1 and CDR2 sequences are LGHNA and YSLEER. The CDR3 runs to 17 residues. With V trimmed by 0 bases and J by 0 bases, 7 bases remained unmatched. The CDR3 region is CASSQDRGGGLNTEAFF. The CDR3 DNA sequence: TGCGCCAGCAGCCAAGATCGTGGAGGGGGCTTGAACACTGAAGCTTTCTTT.

The chain is built from TRBV6-6 and TRBJ1-1, with 7 bases fitting TRBD1. V gave up 5 bases and J gave up 1 base; unmatched junction bases: 4. This CDR3 spans 14 amino acids. Germline lookup yields CDR1 MNHNY and CDR2 SVGAGI (reference sequence). Here the CDR3 reads CASSGGTENTEAFF. The CDR3 nucleotides are TGTGCCAGCAGTGGAGGGACAGAGAACACTGAAGCTTTCTTT.

The chain employs TRBV27 and TRBJ1-4, with D hard to call. The germline V gene encodes CDR1 MNHEY and CDR2 SMNVEV (reference sequence). The CDR3 loop spans 14 amino acids. V gave up 8 bases and J gave up 7 bases, with 17 bases separating them. The DNA for the CDR3 is TGTGCCAGCTGCGGAGGGCGGGAGGGTGAAAAACTGTTTTTT. It codes for CASCGGREGEKLFF.

The rearrangement links TRBV15 to TRBJ1-6; 7 bases are shared with TRBD1. CDR3 length: 19 amino acids. V was clipped by 0 bases and J by 14 bases; unmatched bases: 22. The V gene's germline CDR1 is LNHNV and CDR2 YYDKDF (reference sequence). The CDR3 coding sequence is TGTGCCACCAGCAGAGAGGGGGGACAGTTCGCGGTTATCCCTGGCGCCCTCCACTTT. Its translation: CATSREGGQFAVIPGALHF.

The chain recombines TRBV27 with TRBJ2-1; D remains ambiguous. Looked up from germline, CDR1 is MNHEY and CDR2 is SMNVEV (reference sequence). This CDR3 spans 14 amino acids. The germline V and J ends were trimmed by 6 bases and 0 bases, with 9 bases remaining between them. This CDR3 reads CASRMTTSYNEQFF. DNA of the CDR3: TGTGCCAGCAGGATGACAACCTCCTACAATGAGCAGTTCTTC.

This clone counts as large. J is TRBJ2-2 and V is TRBV11-3, with 8 bases fitting TRBD2. Germline-derived CDR1 and CDR2 are SGHNT and YENEEA. This CDR3 has 14 residues. V shed 5 bases and J 4 bases; nucleotides not matched to a gene: 3. Here the CDR3 DNA reads TGTGCCAGCAGCCCCCGGGGGGGCACCGGGGAGCTGTTTTTT. Translated: CASSPRGGTGELFF.

The V call is TRBV5-1, the J call TRBJ2-1, with D perhaps given as TRBD1 or TRBD2 (6 bases each). This CDR3 is built from 17 residues. Trimming removed 4 bases at V and 0 bases at J, with 17 bases between. Germline V gives CDR1 SGHRS, CDR2 YFSETQ. Here the CDR3 reads CASSGRTDPSSYNEQFF. As DNA, the CDR3 is TGCGCCAGCAGCGGGAGGACAGATCCAAGCTCCTACAATGAGCAGTTCTTC. Full variable domain (outside the CDR3, taken from reference TRBV5-1 and TRBJ2-1): KAGVTQTPRYLIKTRGQQVTLSCSPISGHRSVSWYQQTPGQGLQFLFEYFSETQRNKGNFPGRFSGRQFSNSRSEMNVSTLELGDSALYLCASSGRTDPSSYNEQFFGPGTRLTVL.